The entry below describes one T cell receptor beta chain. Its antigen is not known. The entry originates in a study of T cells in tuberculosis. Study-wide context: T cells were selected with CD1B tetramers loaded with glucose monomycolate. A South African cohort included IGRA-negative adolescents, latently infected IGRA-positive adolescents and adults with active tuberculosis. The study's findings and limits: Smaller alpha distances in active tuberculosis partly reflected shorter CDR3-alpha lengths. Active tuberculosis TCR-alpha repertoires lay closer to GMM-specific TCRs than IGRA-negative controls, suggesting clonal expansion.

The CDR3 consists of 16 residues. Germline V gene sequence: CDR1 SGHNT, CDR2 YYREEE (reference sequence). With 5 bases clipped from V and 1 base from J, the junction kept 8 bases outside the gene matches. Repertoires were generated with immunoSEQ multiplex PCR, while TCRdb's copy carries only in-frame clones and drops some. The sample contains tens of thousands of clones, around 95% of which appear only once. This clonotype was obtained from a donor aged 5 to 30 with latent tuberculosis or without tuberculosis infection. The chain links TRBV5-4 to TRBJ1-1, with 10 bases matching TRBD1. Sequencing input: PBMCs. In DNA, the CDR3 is TGTGCCAGCAGGCCCGGGACAGGGGCGGGGAACACTGAAGCTTTCTTT. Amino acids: CASRPGTGAGNTEAFF.